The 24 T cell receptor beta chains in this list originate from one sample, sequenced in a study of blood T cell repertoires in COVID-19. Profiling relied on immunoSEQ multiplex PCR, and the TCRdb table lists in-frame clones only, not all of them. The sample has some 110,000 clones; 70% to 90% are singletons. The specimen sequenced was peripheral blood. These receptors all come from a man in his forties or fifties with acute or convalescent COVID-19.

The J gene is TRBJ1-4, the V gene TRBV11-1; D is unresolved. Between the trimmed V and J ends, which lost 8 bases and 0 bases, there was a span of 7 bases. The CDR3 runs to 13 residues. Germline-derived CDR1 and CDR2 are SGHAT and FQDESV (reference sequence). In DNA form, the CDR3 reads TGTGCCAGCGCTAGAACAACTAATGAAAAACTGTTTTTT. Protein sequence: CASARTTNEKLFF.

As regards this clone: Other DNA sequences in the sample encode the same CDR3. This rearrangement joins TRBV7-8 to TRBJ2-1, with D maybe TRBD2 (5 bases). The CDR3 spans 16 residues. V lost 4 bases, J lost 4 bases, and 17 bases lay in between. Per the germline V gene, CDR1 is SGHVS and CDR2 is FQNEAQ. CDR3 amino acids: CASSSLAGIFYNEQFF. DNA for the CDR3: TGTGCCAGCAGCTCCCTGGCGGGCATCTTTTACAATGAGCAGTTCTTC.

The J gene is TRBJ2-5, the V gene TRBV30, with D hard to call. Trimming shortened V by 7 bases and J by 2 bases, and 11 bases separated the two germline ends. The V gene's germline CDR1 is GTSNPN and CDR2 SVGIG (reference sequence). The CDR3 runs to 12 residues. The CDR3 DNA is TGTGCCTCAGTCACCGTTCAAGAGACCCAGTACTTC. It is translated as CASVTVQETQYF.

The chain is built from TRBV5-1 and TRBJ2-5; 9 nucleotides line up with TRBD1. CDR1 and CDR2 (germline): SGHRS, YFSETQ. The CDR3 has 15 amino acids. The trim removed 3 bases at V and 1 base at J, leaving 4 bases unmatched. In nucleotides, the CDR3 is TGCGCCAGCAGCTCGGACAGGGGCATCCAAGAGACCCAGTACTTC. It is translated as CASSSDRGIQETQYF.

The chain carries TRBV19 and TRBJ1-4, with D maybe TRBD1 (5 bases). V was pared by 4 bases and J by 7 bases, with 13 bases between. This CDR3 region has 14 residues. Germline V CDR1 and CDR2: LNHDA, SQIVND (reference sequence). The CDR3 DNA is TGTGCCAGTAGTAACAGGAGAGATGGTGAAAAACTGTTTTTT. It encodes CASSNRRDGEKLFF.

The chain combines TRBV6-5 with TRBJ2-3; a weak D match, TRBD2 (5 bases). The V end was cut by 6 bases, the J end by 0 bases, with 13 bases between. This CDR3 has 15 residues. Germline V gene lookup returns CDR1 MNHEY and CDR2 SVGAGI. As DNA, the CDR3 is TGTGCCAGCAGCCCAGTCGGACTCAGCACAGATACGCAGTATTTT. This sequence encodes CASSPVGLSTDTQYF.

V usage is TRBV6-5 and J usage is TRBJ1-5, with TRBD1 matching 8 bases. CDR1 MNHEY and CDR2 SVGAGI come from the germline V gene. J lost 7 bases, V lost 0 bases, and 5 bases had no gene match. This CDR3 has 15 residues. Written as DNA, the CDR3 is TGTGCCAGCAGTTACTCCCGGACAGGGCGACAGCCCCAGCATTTT. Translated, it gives CASSYSRTGRQPQHF.

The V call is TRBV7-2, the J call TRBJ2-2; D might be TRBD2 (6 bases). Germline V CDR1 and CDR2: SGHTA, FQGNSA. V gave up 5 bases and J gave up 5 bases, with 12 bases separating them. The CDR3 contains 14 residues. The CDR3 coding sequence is TGTGCCAGCAGCCCACGCCGGGAGACCGGGGAGCTGTTTTTT. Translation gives CASSPRRETGELFF.

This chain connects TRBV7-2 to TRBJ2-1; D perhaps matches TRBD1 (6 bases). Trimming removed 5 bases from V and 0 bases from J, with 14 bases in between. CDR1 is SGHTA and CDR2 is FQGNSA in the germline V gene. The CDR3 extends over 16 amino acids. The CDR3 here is CASSPWTVHSYNEQFF. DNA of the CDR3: TGTGCCAGCAGCCCTTGGACAGTCCACTCCTACAATGAGCAGTTCTTC.

In nucleotides, the CDR3 is TGTGCCTGTCGAGACAGGGGGCAGGAGTATGGCTACACCTTC. It codes for CACRDRGQEYGYTF. The chain recombines TRBV30 with TRBJ1-2; TRBD1 aligns across 10 bases. Germline V gene sequence: CDR1 GTSNPN, CDR2 SVGIG (reference sequence). V dropped 6 bases and J dropped 5; count of bases not matched to a gene: 9. This CDR3 comprises 14 residues.

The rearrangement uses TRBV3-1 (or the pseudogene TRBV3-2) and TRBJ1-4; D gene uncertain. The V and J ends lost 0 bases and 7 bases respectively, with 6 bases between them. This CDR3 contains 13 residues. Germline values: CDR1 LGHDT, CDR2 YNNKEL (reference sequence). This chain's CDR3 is CASSQDRFEKLFF. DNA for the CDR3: TGTGCCAGCAGCCAAGACCGTTTTGAAAAACTGTTTTTT.

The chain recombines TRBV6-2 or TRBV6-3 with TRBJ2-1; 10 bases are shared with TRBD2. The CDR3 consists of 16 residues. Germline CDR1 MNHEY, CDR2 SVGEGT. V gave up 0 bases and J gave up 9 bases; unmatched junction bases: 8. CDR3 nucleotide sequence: TGTGCCAGCAGTTACTCGAAACTAGCGGGATGGAGTGAGCAGTTCTTC. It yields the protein CASSYSKLAGWSEQFF.

The CDR3 sequence is CASSEGPYGVEQFF. The CDR3 bases are TGTGCCAGCAGCGAGGGCCCCTACGGGGTTGAGCAGTTCTTC. The genes are TRBV9 and TRBJ2-1; D possibly corresponds to TRBD2 (5 bases). The CDR3 extends over 14 amino acids. Germline V gives CDR1 SGDLS, CDR2 YYNGEE. V was trimmed by 3 bases and J by 9 bases, leaving 16 bases between them.

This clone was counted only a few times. Here the CDR3 reads CASSSLAGADNEQFF. The CDR3 DNA is TGTGCCAGCAGCTCACTAGCGGGAGCGGACAATGAGCAGTTCTTC. The gene calls are TRBV6-5 and TRBJ2-1; 11 bases agree with TRBD2. The ends lost 6 bases at V and 5 bases at J; junction bases unmatched: 6. There are 15 residues in the CDR3. Germline CDR1 MNHEY, CDR2 SVGAGI.

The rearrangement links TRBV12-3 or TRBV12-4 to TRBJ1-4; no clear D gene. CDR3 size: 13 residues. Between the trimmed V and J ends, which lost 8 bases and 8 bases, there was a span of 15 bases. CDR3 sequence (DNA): TGTGCCAGCCTTTACAGAGGGCGCGAAAAACTGTTTTTT. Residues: CASLYRGREKLFF.

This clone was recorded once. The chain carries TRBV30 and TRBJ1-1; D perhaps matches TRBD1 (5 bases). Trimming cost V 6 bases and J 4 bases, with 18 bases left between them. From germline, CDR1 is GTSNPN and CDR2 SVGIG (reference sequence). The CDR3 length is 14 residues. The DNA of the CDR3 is TGTGCCTGCAAATCCGGGGGTTGGGTCACTGAAGCTTTCTTT. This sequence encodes CACKSGGWVTEAFF.

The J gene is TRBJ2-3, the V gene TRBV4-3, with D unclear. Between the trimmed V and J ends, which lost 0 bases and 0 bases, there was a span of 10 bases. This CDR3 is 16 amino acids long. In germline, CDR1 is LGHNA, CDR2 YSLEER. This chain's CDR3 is CASSQDNYHSTDTQYF. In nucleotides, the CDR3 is TGCGCCAGCAGCCAAGATAACTACCATAGCACAGATACGCAGTATTTT.

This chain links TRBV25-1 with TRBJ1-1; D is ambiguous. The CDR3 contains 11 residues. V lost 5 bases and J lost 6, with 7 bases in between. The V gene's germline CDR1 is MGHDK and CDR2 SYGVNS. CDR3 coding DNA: TGTGCCAGCAGTTCCTGGCCTGAAGCTTTCTTT. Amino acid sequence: CASSSWPEAFF. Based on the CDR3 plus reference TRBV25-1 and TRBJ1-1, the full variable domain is EADIYQTPRYLVIGTGKKITLECSQTMGHDKMYWYQQDPGMELHLIHYSYGVNSTEKGDLSSESTVSRIRTEHFPLTLESARPSHTSQYLCASSSWPEAFFGQGTRLTVV.

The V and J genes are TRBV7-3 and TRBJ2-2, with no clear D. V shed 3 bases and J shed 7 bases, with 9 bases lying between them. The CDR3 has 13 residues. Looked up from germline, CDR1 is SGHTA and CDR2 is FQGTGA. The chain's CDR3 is CASSLVISGELFF. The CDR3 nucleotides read TGTGCCAGCAGCTTGGTGATTAGCGGGGAGCTGTTTTTT.

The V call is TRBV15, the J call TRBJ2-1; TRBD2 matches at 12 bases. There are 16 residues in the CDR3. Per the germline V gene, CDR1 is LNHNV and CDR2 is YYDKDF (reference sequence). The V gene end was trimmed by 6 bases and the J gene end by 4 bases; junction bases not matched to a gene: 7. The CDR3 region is CATRRLAGGVYNEQFF. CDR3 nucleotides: TGTGCCACCAGACGTCTAGCGGGGGGGGTATACAATGAGCAGTTCTTC.

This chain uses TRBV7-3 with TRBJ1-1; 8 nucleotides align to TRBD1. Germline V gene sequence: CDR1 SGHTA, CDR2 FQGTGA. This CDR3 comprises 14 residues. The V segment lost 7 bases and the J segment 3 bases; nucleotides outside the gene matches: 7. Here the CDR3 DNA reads TGTGCCAGCAAAGTGACGACAGGGGACACTGAAGCTTTCTTT. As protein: CASKVTTGDTEAFF.

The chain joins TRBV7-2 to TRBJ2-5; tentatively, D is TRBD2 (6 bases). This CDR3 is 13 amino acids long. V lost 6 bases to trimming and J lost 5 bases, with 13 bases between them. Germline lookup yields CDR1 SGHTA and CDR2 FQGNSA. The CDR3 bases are TGTGCCAGCAGGGCTAGCGTCACGGAGACCCAGTACTTC. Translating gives CASRASVTETQYF.

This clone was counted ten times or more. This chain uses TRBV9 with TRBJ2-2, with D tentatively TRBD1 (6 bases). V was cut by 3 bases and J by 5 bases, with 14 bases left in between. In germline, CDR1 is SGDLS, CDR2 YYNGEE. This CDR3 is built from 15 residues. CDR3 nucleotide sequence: TGTGCCAGCAGCGGGCTACAGGGACGGACCGGGGAGCTGTTTTTT. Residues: CASSGLQGRTGELFF.

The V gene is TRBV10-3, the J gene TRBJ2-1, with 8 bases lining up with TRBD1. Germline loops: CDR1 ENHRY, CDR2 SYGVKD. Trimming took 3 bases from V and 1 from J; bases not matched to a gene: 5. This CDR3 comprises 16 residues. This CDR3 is CAISDSGQVSYNEQFF. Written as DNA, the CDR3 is TGTGCCATCAGTGACTCGGGACAGGTGTCCTACAATGAGCAGTTCTTC.